The source of this T cell receptor beta chain is a study of T cell responses to AZD1222 COVID-19 vaccine. Turning to this clone: Its target is not known.

Study conclusions and caveats: Repertoires in all cases were sampled only once the peak T cell response had passed.

Profiled with immunoSEQ multiplex PCR; TCRdb holds only in-frame clones, not every one. Among roughly 150,000 clones listed, approximately 90% were seen once. The CDR3 runs 14 residues. Germline CDR1 reads SEHNR; CDR2 reads FQNEAQ (reference sequence). Trimming removed 0 bases at V and 7 bases at J, with 12 bases between. This TCR was sampled from an adult in good health. The chain joins TRBV7-9 to TRBJ1-1; D call uncertain. The source material was peripheral blood, sampled on day 0 of AZD1222 vaccination. CDR3 residues: CASSLAVQSYEAFF. CDR3 coding DNA: TGTGCCAGCAGCTTAGCAGTCCAGTCCTATGAAGCTTTCTTT. The entire variable domain, with the rest obtained from reference TRBV7-9 and TRBJ1-1, is as follows: DTGVSQNPRHKITKRGQNVTFRCDPISEHNRLYWYRQTLGQGPEFLTYFQNEAQLEKSRLLSDRFSAERPKGSFSTLEIQRTEQGDSAMYLCASSLAVQSYEAFFGQGTRLTVV.